Sequencing of this T cell receptor (beta chain) was carried out in a study of control samples from healthy donors and cancer patients. Libraries were prepared by immunoSEQ multiplex PCR; TCRdb keeps only in-frame clonotypes and omits some of them. The repertoire has 96,000 or so clones, more than 80% of them found once; the top ten carry over 8%. V was clipped by 6 bases and J by 2 bases; unmatched bases: 6. Germline CDR1 MRHNA, CDR2 SNTAGT. The CDR3 extends over 15 amino acids. The TCR was taken from a man younger than 30 in good health. Sequencing input: blood. The rearrangement joins TRBV6-4 to TRBJ1-3; 8 bases are shared with TRBD1. In nucleotides, the CDR3 is TGTGCCAGCAGCCCCGAGACAGGGGCTGGAAACACCATATATTTT. Translated: CASSPETGAGNTIYF.